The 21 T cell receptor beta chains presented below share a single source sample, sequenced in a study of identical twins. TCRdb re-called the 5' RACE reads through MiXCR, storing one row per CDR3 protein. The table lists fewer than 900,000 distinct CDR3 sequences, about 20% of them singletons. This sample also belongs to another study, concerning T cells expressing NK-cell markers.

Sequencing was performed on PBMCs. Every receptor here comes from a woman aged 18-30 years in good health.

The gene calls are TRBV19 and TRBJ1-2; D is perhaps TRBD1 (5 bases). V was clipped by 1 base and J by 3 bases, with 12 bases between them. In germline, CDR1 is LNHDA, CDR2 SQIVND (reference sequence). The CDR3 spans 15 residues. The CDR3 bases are TGTGCCAGTAGTATAGGTCGGGGCGCCGACTATGGCTACACCTTC. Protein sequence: CASSIGRGADYGYTF.

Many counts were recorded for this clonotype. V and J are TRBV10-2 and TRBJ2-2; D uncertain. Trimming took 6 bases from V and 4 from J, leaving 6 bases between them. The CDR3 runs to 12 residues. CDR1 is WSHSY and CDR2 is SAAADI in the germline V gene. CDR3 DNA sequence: TGCGCCAGCAGCAGAGCCACCGGGGAGCTGTTTTTT. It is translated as CASSRATGELFF.

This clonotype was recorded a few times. CDR3 residues: CSARDFGAGGIFSEQYF. The CDR3 region has the DNA TGCAGTGCTAGAGACTTTGGAGCGGGAGGAATCTTCTCCGAGCAGTACTTC. The V and J genes are TRBV20-1 and TRBJ2-7; TRBD2 aligns across 9 bases. Trimming removed 0 bases from V and 6 bases from J; junction bases left unmatched: 15. This CDR3 is 17 amino acids long. Germline values: CDR1 DFQATT, CDR2 SNEGSKA (reference sequence).

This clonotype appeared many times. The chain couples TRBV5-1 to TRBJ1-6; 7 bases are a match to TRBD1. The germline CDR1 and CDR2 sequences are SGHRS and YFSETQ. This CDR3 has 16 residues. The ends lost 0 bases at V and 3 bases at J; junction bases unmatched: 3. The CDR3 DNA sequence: TGCGCCAGCAGCTTGGGACAGGGCCACTATAATTCACCCCTCCACTTT. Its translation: CASSLGQGHYNSPLHF.

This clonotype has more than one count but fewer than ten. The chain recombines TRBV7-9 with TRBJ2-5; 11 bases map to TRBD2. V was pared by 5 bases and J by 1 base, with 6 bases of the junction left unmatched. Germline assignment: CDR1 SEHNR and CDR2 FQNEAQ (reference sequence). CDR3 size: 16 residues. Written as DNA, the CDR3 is TGTGCCAGCAGCCGGGGGACTAGCGGTTTCCAAGAGACCCAGTACTTC. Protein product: CASSRGTSGFQETQYF.

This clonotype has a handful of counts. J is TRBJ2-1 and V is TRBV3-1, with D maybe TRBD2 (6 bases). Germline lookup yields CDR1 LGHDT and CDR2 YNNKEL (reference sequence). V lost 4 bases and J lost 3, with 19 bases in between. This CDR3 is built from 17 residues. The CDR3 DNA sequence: TGTGCCAGCAGCCGCGTAACAGGCGGGACCTACTACAATGAGCAGTTCTTC. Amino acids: CASSRVTGGTYYNEQFF.

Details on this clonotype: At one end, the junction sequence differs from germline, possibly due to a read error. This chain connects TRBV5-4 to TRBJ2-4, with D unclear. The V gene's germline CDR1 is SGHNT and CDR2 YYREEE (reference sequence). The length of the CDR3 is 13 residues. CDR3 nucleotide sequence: TGTGCCAGCAGTTTGGCCTCCAAAAACATTCAGTACTTC. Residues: CASSLASKNIQYF. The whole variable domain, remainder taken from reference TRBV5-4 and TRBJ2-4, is ETGVTQSPTHLIKTRGQQVTLRCSSQSGHNTVSWYQQALGQGPQFIFQYYREEENGRGNFPPRFSGLQFPNYSSELNVNALELDDSALYLCASSLASKNIQYFGAGTRLSVL.

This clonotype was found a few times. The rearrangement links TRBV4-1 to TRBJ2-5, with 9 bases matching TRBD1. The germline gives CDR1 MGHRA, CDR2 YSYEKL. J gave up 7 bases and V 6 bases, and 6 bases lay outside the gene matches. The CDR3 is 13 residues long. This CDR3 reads CASSPTGGRTQYF. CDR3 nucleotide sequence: TGCGCCAGCAGTCCGACAGGGGGTAGGACCCAGTACTTC.

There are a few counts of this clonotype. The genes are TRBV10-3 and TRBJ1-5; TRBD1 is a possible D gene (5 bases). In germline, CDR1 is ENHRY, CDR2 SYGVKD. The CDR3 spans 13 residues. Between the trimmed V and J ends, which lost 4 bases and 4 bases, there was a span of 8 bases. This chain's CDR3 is CAISAGKNQPQHF. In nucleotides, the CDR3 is TGTGCCATCAGTGCAGGGAAAAATCAGCCCCAGCATTTT.

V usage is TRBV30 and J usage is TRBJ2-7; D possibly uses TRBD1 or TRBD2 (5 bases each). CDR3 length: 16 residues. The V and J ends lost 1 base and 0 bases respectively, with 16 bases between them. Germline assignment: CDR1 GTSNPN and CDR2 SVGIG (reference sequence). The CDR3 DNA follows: TGTGCCTGGAGTGGGACCTCAGGGAGACCCTCCTACGAGCAGTACTTC. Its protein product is CAWSGTSGRPSYEQYF.

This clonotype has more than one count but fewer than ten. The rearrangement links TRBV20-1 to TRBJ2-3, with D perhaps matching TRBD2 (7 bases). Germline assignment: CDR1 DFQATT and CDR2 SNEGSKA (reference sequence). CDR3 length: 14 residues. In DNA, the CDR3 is TGCAGCGTGGGGGGGGGCGCCTCTCCAGATACGCAGTATTTT. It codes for CSVGGGASPDTQYF.

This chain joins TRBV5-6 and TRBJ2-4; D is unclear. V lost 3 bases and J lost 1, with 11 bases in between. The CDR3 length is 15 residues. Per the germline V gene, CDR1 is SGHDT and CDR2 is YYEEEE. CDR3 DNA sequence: TGTGCCAGCAGCTCCCCGCGTTTGGCCAAAAACATTCAGTACTTC. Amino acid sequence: CASSSPRLAKNIQYF.

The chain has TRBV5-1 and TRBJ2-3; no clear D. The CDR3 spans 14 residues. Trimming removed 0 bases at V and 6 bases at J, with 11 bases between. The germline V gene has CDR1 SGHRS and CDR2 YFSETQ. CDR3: CASSLVVARDTQYF. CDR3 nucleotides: TGCGCCAGCAGCTTGGTGGTAGCTCGTGATACGCAGTATTTT.

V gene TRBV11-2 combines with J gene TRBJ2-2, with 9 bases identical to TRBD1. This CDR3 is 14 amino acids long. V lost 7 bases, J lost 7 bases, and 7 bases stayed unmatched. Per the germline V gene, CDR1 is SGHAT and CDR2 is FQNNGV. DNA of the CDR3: TGTGCCAGCATTCCGGGACAGGGCGGCGGGGAGCTGTTTTTT. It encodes CASIPGQGGGELFF.

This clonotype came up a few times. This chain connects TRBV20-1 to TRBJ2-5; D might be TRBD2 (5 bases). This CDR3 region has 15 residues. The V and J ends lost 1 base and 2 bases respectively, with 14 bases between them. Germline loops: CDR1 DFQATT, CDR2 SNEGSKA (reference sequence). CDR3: CSARGNGAVQETQYF. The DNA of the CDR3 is TGCAGTGCTAGAGGAAACGGAGCGGTTCAAGAGACCCAGTACTTC.

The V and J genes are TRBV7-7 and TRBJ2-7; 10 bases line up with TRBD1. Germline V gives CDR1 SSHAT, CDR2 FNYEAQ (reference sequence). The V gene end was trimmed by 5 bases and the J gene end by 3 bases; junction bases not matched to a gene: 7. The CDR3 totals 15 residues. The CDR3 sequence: CASSDDRGRVYEQYF. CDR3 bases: TGTGCCAGCAGCGACGACAGGGGGCGCGTCTACGAGCAGTACTTC.

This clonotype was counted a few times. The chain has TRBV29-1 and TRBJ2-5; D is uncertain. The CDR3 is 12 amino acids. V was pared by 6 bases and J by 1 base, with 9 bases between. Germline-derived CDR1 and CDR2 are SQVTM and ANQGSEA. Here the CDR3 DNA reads TGCAGCGTAGCCCACCGCCAAGAGACCCAGTACTTC. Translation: CSVAHRQETQYF.

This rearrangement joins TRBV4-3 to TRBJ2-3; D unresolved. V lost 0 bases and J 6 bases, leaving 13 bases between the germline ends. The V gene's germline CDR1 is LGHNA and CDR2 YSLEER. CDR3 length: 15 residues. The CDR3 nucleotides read TGCGCCAGCAGCCAAGATAGATTGGTTCGGGATACGCAGTATTTT. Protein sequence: CASSQDRLVRDTQYF.

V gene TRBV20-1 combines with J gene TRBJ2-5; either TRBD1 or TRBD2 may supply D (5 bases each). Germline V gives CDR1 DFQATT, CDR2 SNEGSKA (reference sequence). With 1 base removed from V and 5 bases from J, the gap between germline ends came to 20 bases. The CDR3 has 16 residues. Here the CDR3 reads CSARVGDPNPKETQYF. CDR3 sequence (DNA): TGCAGTGCTAGAGTAGGGGACCCTAACCCCAAGGAGACCCAGTACTTC.

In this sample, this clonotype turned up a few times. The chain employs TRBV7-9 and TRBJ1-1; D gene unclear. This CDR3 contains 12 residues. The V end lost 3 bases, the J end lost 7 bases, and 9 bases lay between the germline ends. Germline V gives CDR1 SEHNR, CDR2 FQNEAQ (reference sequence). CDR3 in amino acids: CASSFGSDEAFF. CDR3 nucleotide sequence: TGTGCCAGCAGCTTTGGGTCGGATGAAGCTTTCTTT. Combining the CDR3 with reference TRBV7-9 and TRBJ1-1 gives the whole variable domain DTGVSQNPRHKITKRGQNVTFRCDPISEHNRLYWYRQTLGQGPEFLTYFQNEAQLEKSRLLSDRFSAERPKGSFSTLEIQRTEQGDSAMYLCASSFGSDEAFFGQGTRLTVV.

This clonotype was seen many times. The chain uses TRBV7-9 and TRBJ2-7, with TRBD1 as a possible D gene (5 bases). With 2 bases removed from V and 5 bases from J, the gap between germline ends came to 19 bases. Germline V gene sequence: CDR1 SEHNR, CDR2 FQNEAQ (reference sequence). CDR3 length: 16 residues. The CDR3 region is CASSLHVAKGFHEQYF. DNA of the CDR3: TGTGCCAGCAGCTTACACGTCGCGAAGGGGTTCCACGAGCAGTACTTC.